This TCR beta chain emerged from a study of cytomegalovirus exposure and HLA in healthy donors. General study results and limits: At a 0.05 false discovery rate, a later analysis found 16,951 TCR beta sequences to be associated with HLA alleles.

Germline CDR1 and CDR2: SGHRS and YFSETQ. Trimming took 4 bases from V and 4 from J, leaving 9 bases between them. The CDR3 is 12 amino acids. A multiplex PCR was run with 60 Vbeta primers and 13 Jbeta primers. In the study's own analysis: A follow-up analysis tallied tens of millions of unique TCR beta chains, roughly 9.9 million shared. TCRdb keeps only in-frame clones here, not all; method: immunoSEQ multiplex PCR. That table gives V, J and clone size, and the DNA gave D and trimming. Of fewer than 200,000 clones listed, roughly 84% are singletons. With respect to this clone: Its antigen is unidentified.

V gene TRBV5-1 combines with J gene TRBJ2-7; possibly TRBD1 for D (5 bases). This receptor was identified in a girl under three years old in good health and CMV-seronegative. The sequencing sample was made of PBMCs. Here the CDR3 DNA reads TGCGCCAGCAGCCTAAACAGGTACGAGCAGTACTTC. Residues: CASSLNRYEQYF.